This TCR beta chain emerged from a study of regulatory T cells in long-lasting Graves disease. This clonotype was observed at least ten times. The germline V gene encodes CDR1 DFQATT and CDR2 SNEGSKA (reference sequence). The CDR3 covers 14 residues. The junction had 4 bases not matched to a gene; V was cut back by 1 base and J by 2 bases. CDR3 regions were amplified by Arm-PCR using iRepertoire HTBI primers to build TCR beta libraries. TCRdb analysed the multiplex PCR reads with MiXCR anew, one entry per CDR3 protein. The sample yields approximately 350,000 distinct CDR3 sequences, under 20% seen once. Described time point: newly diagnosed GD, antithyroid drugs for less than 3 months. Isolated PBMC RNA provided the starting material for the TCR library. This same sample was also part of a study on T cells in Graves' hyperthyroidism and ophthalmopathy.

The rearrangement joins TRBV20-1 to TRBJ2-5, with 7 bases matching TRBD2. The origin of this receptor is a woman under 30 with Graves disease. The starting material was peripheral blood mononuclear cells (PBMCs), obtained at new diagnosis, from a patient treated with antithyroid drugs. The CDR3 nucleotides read TGCAGTGCTAGAGCGGGAGGACCTCAAGAGACCCAGTACTTC. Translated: CSARAGGPQETQYF.